These T cell receptor beta chains were read from a single sample in a study of cytomegalovirus exposure and HLA in healthy donors. Generated by immunoSEQ multiplex PCR, the TCRdb table keeps only in-frame clones and is missing some. The sample contains 99,000 or so clones, around 87% of which appear only once. The sequenced material came from PBMCs. All receptors come from a woman aged 18-29 years in good health and CMV-seropositive. Each CDR3 is given with its conserved first and last residue. Each record gives: CDR3 length, V gene, D gene, J gene, clone size, CDR3 protein, CDR3 DNA. D genes are given only for firm matches. Size values are once, few and many counts, or a class for expanded clones, and some rows have none.

>14|TRBV19|TRBD1|TRBJ1-2|-
CATSLRGPGYGYTF
TGTGCCACATCGTTGAGGGGGCCGGGCTATGGCTACACCTTC
>13|TRBV28|-|TRBJ2-7|-
CASSLEHPGEQYF
TGTGCCAGCAGTTTAGAACATCCGGGGGAACAGTACTTC
>13|TRBV5-1|TRBD2|TRBJ2-1|few
CASSLLRSSGGFF
TGCGCCAGCAGCTTGCTTCGTTCCAGCGGGGGGTTCTTC
>14|TRBV28|TRBD2|TRBJ2-3|-
CASSLGGGTDTQYF
TGTGCCAGCAGTTTGGGCGGGGGGACAGATACGCAGTATTTT
>13|TRBV9|TRBD1|TRBJ2-7|-
CASSDDRDYEQYF
TGTGCCAGCAGCGACGACAGGGACTACGAGCAGTACTTC
>15|TRBV7-3|-|TRBJ2-3|-
CASSFGAGSTDTQYF
TGTGCCAGCAGCTTCGGGGCGGGGAGCACAGATACGCAGTATTTT
>15|TRBV9|TRBD2|TRBJ2-1|-
CASGESGRSYNEQFF
TGTGCCAGCGGAGAGAGCGGGAGATCCTACAATGAGCAGTTCTTC
>13|TRBV6-6|-|TRBJ1-5|once
CASSTQGWQPQHF
TGTGCCAGCAGCACACAGGGTTGGCAGCCCCAGCATTTT
>14|TRBV2|-|TRBJ1-5|-
CASSDSAANQPQHF
TGTGCCAGCAGTGACTCGGCGGCCAATCAGCCCCAGCATTTT
>16|TRBV11-3|TRBD1|TRBJ2-2|-
CASSRWDSSNTGELFF
TGTGCCAGCAGCCGATGGGACAGTTCGAACACCGGGGAGCTGTTTTTT
>17|TRBV11-3|-|TRBJ2-3|-
CASSPRQGTVAADTQYF
TGTGCCAGCAGTCCGCGTCAAGGGACTGTAGCGGCAGATACGCAGTATTTT
>14|TRBV5-8|-|TRBJ2-2|-
CASSLTGNTGELFF
TGTGCCAGCAGCTTGACAGGGAACACCGGGGAGCTGTTTTTT
>12|TRBV5-1|-|TRBJ2-1|-
CASSRSPLEQFF
TGCGCCAGCAGCCGAAGCCCACTTGAGCAGTTCTTC
>17|TRBV18|-|TRBJ2-2|once
CASSTAYGGQHTGELFF
TGTGCCAGCTCAACAGCCTACGGTGGACAACACACCGGGGAGCTGTTTTTT
>16|TRBV2|TRBD2|TRBJ2-5|-
CASSQGTSGIIETQYF
TGTGCCAGCAGTCAAGGGACTAGCGGGATTATCGAGACCCAGTACTTC